Described below is a single TCR beta chain sequence and its context. Its antigen is unknown. The entry originates in a study of blood T cells in healthy people across ages. CDR1 DFQATT and CDR2 SNEGSKA come from the germline V gene (reference sequence). The V end was cut by 3 bases, the J end by 1 base, with 15 bases between. There are 16 residues in the CDR3. Study outcomes and limitations: The recorded TCR beta diversity per million T cells decreased in a roughly linear manner with age. Possibly, changes in expanded clonotypes were confounded because donor CMV status was unknown.

A second PCR of 7 to 11 cycles used a sample-barcoded 5' primer and a J-beta primer mix. TCRdb reprocessed the 5' RACE reads with MiXCR, giving one entry per CDR3 protein. The data show fewer than 1,000,000 distinct CDR3 sequences, more than 40% seen once. Each donor was a healthy Caucasian individual from Russia, aged 6 to 90. The TCR comes from a man in his 60s in good health. Source material: blood. The gene calls are TRBV20-1 and TRBJ1-4; the D is unclear. The CDR3 DNA is TGCAGTGCTAGGGTTCCAATTGTGGGAACTAATGAAAAACTGTTTTTT. It codes for CSARVPIVGTNEKLFF.